Listed below are T cell receptor beta chains from one sample, sequenced in a study of T cell responses to AZD1222 COVID-19 vaccine. The method was immunoSEQ multiplex PCR; TCRdb's version includes in-frame clones alone and lacks a portion of them. The data contain approximately 140,000 clones, roughly 90% of them singletons. Sample: peripheral blood, taken 28 days after the second AZD1222 dose. These receptors all stem from an adult who received the AZD1222 COVID-19 vaccine. Each CDR3 is given with its conserved first and last residue. D genes are given only for firm matches. Some rows mark clone size as missing; the rest say once, few, many or name a class of expanded clone.

v_gene,abundance,d_gene,j_gene,CDR3aa,CDR3nt
TRBV7-2,-,TRBD1,TRBJ2-5,CASSLGTGVETQYF,TGTGCCAGCAGCTTAGGGACAGGGGTGGAGACCCAGTACTTC
TRBV3-1/TRBV3-2,-,TRBD1,TRBJ1-2,CASSLRDRGSGYTF,TGTGCCAGCAGCCTAAGGGACAGGGGCTCGGGCTACACCTTC
TRBV12-3/TRBV12-4,-,-,TRBJ1-1,CASQGNTEAFF,TGTGCCAGCCAGGGGAACACTGAAGCTTTCTTT
TRBV5-1,-,-,TRBJ2-7,CASSSTNYEQYF,TGCGCCAGCAGCTCGACTAATTACGAGCAGTACTTC
TRBV5-1,-,TRBD2,TRBJ2-7,CASSLPAGVNEQYF,TGCGCCAGCAGCTTGCCAGCGGGAGTCAACGAGCAGTACTTC
TRBV14,-,TRBD2,TRBJ2-5,CASSHWELAGIQETQYF,TGTGCCAGCAGCCATTGGGAGCTAGCGGGAATACAAGAGACCCAGTACTTC
TRBV7-6,-,TRBD1,TRBJ1-2,CASSPGTGDRYGYTF,TGTGCCAGCAGCCCGGGGACAGGGGACCGCTATGGCTACACCTTC
TRBV9,-,TRBD2,TRBJ2-5,CASSVGGRAGGETQYF,TGTGCCAGCAGCGTAGGCGGGAGGGCGGGTGGAGAGACCCAGTACTTC
TRBV21-1,-,-,TRBJ2-7,CASSIRDRDFYEQYF,TGTGCCAGCAGCATCCGGGACAGGGACTTCTACGAGCAGTACTTC
TRBV6-2/TRBV6-3,-,TRBD1,TRBJ1-1,CASSFHRDRGIDAEAFF,TGTGCCAGCAGTTTCCACCGGGACAGGGGTATAGACGCTGAAGCTTTCTTT
TRBV21-1,-,-,TRBJ1-4,CASSKGAVNEKLFF,TGTGCCAGCAGCAAAGGTGCGGTTAATGAAAAACTGTTTTTT
TRBV24-1,-,TRBD1,TRBJ2-3,CATSDLRTGRGDTQYF,TGTGCCACCAGTGATTTACGGACAGGGAGAGGGGATACGCAGTATTTT
TRBV2,-,-,TRBJ1-5,CASRRDGRAQPQHF,TGTGCCAGCAGGCGAGACGGCAGAGCTCAGCCCCAGCATTTT
TRBV10-3,-,-,TRBJ2-7,CAISERVTGSYEQYF,TGTGCCATCAGTGAAAGGGTAACCGGCTCCTACGAGCAGTACTTC
TRBV7-9,-,-,TRBJ1-5,CASSRGNQPQHF,TGTGCCAGCAGCAGGGGCAATCAGCCCCAGCATTTT
TRBV10-3,-,TRBD1,TRBJ1-1,CAIRKDRVGTEAFF,TGTGCCATCAGAAAGGACAGGGTTGGCACTGAAGCTTTCTTT
TRBV9,-,-,TRBJ1-1,CASSVGGAGTEAFF,TGTGCCAGCAGCGTAGGCGGGGCGGGTACTGAAGCTTTCTTT
TRBV3-1/TRBV3-2,-,-,TRBJ2-2,CASSQGPTGELFF,TGTGCCAGCAGCCAAGGTCCGACCGGGGAGCTGTTTTTT
TRBV6-6,-,TRBD2,TRBJ2-3,CASSPWTSGLRDTQYF,TGTGCCAGCAGTCCATGGACTAGCGGGCTCAGAGATACGCAGTATTTT
TRBV7-2,-,-,TRBJ1-5,CASSQGDRSKPQHF,TGTGCCAGCAGCCAAGGGGATAGATCCAAACCCCAGCATTTT
TRBV2,-,-,TRBJ1-3,CASNTDSSGNTIYF,TGTGCCAGTAACACAGATAGCTCTGGAAACACCATATATTTT
TRBV2,-,TRBD1,TRBJ1-1,CASSPRTGGFTEAFF,TGTGCCAGCAGTCCCCGGACAGGGGGCTTTACTGAAGCTTTCTTT
TRBV5-1,-,TRBD1,TRBJ2-4,CASSSGQGMDIQYF,TGCGCCAGCAGCTCGGGACAGGGTATGGACATTCAGTACTTC
TRBV30,-,-,TRBJ2-1,CAWSLQGNEQFF,TGTGCCTGGAGCCTCCAGGGGAATGAGCAGTTCTTC
TRBV20-1,once,TRBD1,TRBJ1-5,CSASGQGRQPQHF,TGCAGTGCTAGTGGACAGGGGAGGCAGCCCCAGCATTTT
TRBV30,-,-,TRBJ1-1,CAWSVGGYNTEAFF,TGTGCCTGGAGTGTAGGGGGATACAACACTGAAGCTTTCTTT
TRBV5-4,-,-,TRBJ2-1,CASSLVDGDEQFF,TGTGCCAGCAGCTTGGTAGATGGGGATGAGCAGTTCTTC
TRBV15,-,-,TRBJ1-3,CATSRTGFGNTIYF,TGTGCCACCAGCAGAACAGGGTTCGGAAACACCATATATTTT
TRBV5-6,-,-,TRBJ1-1,CASSFWQGLKEAFF,TGTGCCAGCAGCTTCTGGCAGGGGCTAAAAGAAGCTTTCTTT
TRBV7-9,-,-,TRBJ2-7,CASSSGTRYYEQYF,TGTGCCAGCAGCTCCGGGACAAGGTACTACGAGCAGTACTTC
TRBV7-9,-,TRBD1,TRBJ1-6,CASSSQTGFTLNSPLHF,TGTGCCAGCAGCAGCCAGACAGGGTTTACTCTCAATTCACCCCTCCACTTT
TRBV4-1,-,-,TRBJ1-1,CASSQEGRWQGKAEAFF,TGCGCCAGCAGCCAAGAAGGTAGATGGCAGGGTAAAGCTGAAGCTTTCTTT
TRBV9,-,TRBD2,TRBJ2-3,CASSRAGGRDTQYF,TGTGCCAGCAGCAGGGCGGGAGGTAGAGATACGCAGTATTTT
TRBV7-8,-,TRBD2,TRBJ2-1,CASSTLLAGVNNEQFF,TGTGCCAGCAGCACCCTCCTAGCGGGAGTTAACAATGAGCAGTTCTTC
TRBV30,-,TRBD2,TRBJ2-5,CAWSAIPGLVKKTQYF,TGTGCCTGGAGTGCTATCCCGGGACTAGTGAAAAAGACCCAGTACTTC
TRBV3-1/TRBV3-2,-,-,TRBJ2-2,CASSQGGLMNTGELFF,TGTGCCAGCAGCCAAGGGGGACTGATGAACACCGGGGAGCTGTTTTTT
TRBV13,-,-,TRBJ2-7,CASSLRGWEQYF,TGTGCCAGCAGCTTACGAGGTTGGGAGCAGTACTTC
TRBV19,-,TRBD1,TRBJ1-5,CASRHPGQASNQPQHF,TGTGCCAGTAGGCACCCTGGACAGGCGAGCAATCAGCCCCAGCATTTT
TRBV15,-,-,TRBJ1-5,CATSRGGEGNNQPQHF,TGTGCCACCAGCAGAGGCGGGGAGGGGAACAATCAGCCCCAGCATTTT
TRBV10-1,-,-,TRBJ1-2,CASSKDHGYGYTF,TGCGCCAGCAGTAAAGACCACGGCTATGGCTACACCTTC
TRBV19,-,-,TRBJ2-2,CASSRDFPGTGELFF,TGTGCCAGTAGTAGGGACTTCCCGGGCACCGGGGAGCTGTTTTTT
TRBV19,-,TRBD1,TRBJ1-5,CASQTPRGQGLNQPQHF,TGTGCCAGCCAAACCCCCAGGGGACAGGGGCTCAATCAGCCCCAGCATTTT